This T cell receptor (beta chain) was profiled in a study of blood T cell repertoires in COVID-19. Background on the study: Acute and convalescent COVID-19 specimens originated in the United States, Italy and Spain. PBMCs, B-cell-depleted T cells, or T cells were the source of the cDNA or gDNA that made up the material.

Enrolled during active infection, Seattle patients were then followed longitudinally. Some clones are missing from TCRdb's copy, which holds only in-frame ones; the method was immunoSEQ multiplex PCR. The table has 250,000 to 300,000 clones, 88% seen once. The source of this sequence is a woman aged 25-40 years with COVID-19, enrolled during active disease. The specimen sequenced was peripheral blood.

CDR3 sequence: CASSSWTSEPYNEQFF. The CDR3 nucleotides are TGTGCCAGCAGCTCCTGGACTAGCGAGCCCTACAATGAGCAGTTCTTC. The chain employs TRBV11-2 and TRBJ2-1; 9 bases are shared with TRBD2. This CDR3 region has 16 residues. Germline V gene data show CDR1 as SGHAT and CDR2 as FQNNGV. Germline trimming cut 4 bases from V and 2 bases from J; bases unmatched to any gene: 6.